This TCR beta chain was identified during a study of technical replicates of blood from a handful of donors. Clones were sequenced by immunoSEQ multiplex PCR, and TCRdb holds only the in-frame ones, with some missing. The repertoire holds tens of thousands of clones, with 85% to 95% as singletons. Germline lookup yields CDR1 MGHDK and CDR2 SYGVNS. CDR3 length: 14 residues. The V and J ends lost 11 bases and 3 bases respectively, with 20 bases between them. This sequence was found in a human donor in good health. The source material was T cells isolated from PBMCs. This chain uses TRBV25-1 with TRBJ2-7; D possibly corresponds to TRBD2 (7 bases). The CDR3: CALWGGSRFYEQYF. CDR3 bases: TGTGCCCTGTGGGGGGGCAGCCGATTCTACGAGCAGTACTTC.